A selection of T cell receptor beta chains follows, all from one sample in a study of blood T cell repertoires in COVID-19. Data came from immunoSEQ multiplex PCR; TCRdb stores just in-frame clones and leaves some out. The repertoire includes about 16,000 clones, 85% to 90% of them detected once, and 5.2% sits in the top ten. Specimen: peripheral blood. The receptors shown here come from a human donor in a cohort sampled during active COVID-19. Each CDR3 is given with its conserved first and last residue. D genes are given only for firm matches. Size tells how often a clone was seen (once, few, many) or the class of an expanded clone, and some rows leave it out.

j_call: TRBJ2-1; v_call: TRBV7-9; clone_size: few; d_call: TRBD2; cdr3_aa: CASSRTSIRSYNEQFF; cdr3_nt: TGTGCCAGCAGCCGGACTAGCATTCGGTCCTACAATGAGCAGTTCTTC
j_call: TRBJ2-3; v_call: TRBV4-1; clone_size: NA; d_call: TRBD2; cdr3_aa: CASSQDPSGSGDTQYF; cdr3_nt: TGCGCCAGCAGCCAAGATCCTAGCGGGAGTGGTGATACGCAGTATTTT
j_call: TRBJ1-2; v_call: TRBV6-1; clone_size: NA; d_call: NA; cdr3_aa: CASSDRKPGGYTF; cdr3_nt: TGTGCCAGCAGTGACCGGAAACCGGGTGGCTACACCTTC
j_call: TRBJ2-5; v_call: TRBV2; clone_size: NA; d_call: TRBD1; cdr3_aa: CASSGTGEGTQYF; cdr3_nt: TGTGCCAGCAGTGGGACAGGGGAAGGGACCCAGTACTTC
j_call: TRBJ2-7; v_call: TRBV6-5; clone_size: NA; d_call: TRBD2; cdr3_aa: CASSRAGGPDEQYF; cdr3_nt: TGTGCCAGCAGTAGGGCGGGAGGGCCGGACGAGCAGTACTTC
j_call: TRBJ2-5; v_call: TRBV19; clone_size: NA; d_call: TRBD1; cdr3_aa: CASSGTDQETQYF; cdr3_nt: TGTGCCAGTAGTGGGACAGACCAAGAGACCCAGTACTTC
j_call: TRBJ1-5; v_call: TRBV10-2; clone_size: NA; d_call: NA; cdr3_aa: CASRGGGSNQPQHF; cdr3_nt: TGCGCCAGCAGAGGCGGGGGCTCCAATCAGCCCCAGCATTTT
j_call: TRBJ2-3; v_call: TRBV2; clone_size: NA; d_call: TRBD1; cdr3_aa: CASIEGGADTQYF; cdr3_nt: TGTGCCAGCATCGAAGGGGGCGCGGATACGCAGTATTTT
j_call: TRBJ2-7; v_call: TRBV28; clone_size: few; d_call: TRBD2; cdr3_aa: CASSGTSGRRYEQYF; cdr3_nt: TGTGCCAGCAGTGGGACTAGCGGGAGGAGGTACGAGCAGTACTTC
j_call: TRBJ2-1; v_call: TRBV29-1; clone_size: NA; d_call: TRBD2; cdr3_aa: CSVVWGGNEQFF; cdr3_nt: TGCAGCGTTGTGTGGGGGGGCAATGAGCAGTTCTTC
j_call: TRBJ2-1; v_call: TRBV2; clone_size: NA; d_call: TRBD2; cdr3_aa: CASSEVLLAGSLNEQFF; cdr3_nt: TGTGCCAGCAGTGAAGTCCTACTAGCGGGGTCGTTGAATGAGCAGTTCTTC
j_call: TRBJ2-7; v_call: TRBV24-1; clone_size: NA; d_call: TRBD1; cdr3_aa: CATSDFLTGCGYEQYF; cdr3_nt: TGTGCCACCAGTGATTTCCTGACAGGGTGTGGGTACGAGCAGTACTTC
j_call: TRBJ2-3; v_call: TRBV5-1; clone_size: NA; d_call: NA; cdr3_aa: CASSFSGTDTQYF; cdr3_nt: TGCGCCAGCAGCTTTAGCGGCACAGATACGCAGTATTTT
j_call: TRBJ1-1; v_call: TRBV5-1; clone_size: NA; d_call: TRBD1; cdr3_aa: CASRPGQGDVAFF; cdr3_nt: TGCGCCAGCAGACCCGGACAGGGTGATGTAGCTTTCTTT
j_call: TRBJ1-5; v_call: TRBV28; clone_size: few; d_call: NA; cdr3_aa: CASSSITGLGSNQPQHF; cdr3_nt: TGTGCCAGCAGTTCCATAACAGGGCTAGGTAGCAATCAGCCCCAGCATTTT
j_call: TRBJ2-1; v_call: TRBV5-1; clone_size: once; d_call: NA; cdr3_aa: CASSLGEYSYNEQFF; cdr3_nt: TGCGCCAGCAGCTTGGGGGAGTACTCCTACAATGAGCAGTTCTTC
j_call: TRBJ1-5; v_call: TRBV6-5; clone_size: NA; d_call: TRBD1; cdr3_aa: CASSPQGSNQPQHF; cdr3_nt: TGTGCCAGCAGCCCACAGGGGAGCAATCAGCCCCAGCATTTT
j_call: TRBJ2-2; v_call: TRBV4-1; clone_size: NA; d_call: TRBD2; cdr3_aa: CASSPTSGANTGELFF; cdr3_nt: TGCGCCAGCAGCCCAACTAGCGGGGCGAACACCGGGGAGCTGTTTTTT
j_call: TRBJ1-2; v_call: TRBV5-1; clone_size: NA; d_call: NA; cdr3_aa: CASSLEGREDGYTF; cdr3_nt: TGCGCCAGCAGCTTGGAGGGTAGGGAGGATGGCTACACCTTC
j_call: TRBJ1-5; v_call: TRBV19; clone_size: NA; d_call: NA; cdr3_aa: CASSMGGTGNQPQHF; cdr3_nt: TGTGCCAGTAGTATGGGAGGCACAGGCAATCAGCCCCAGCATTTT
j_call: TRBJ1-5; v_call: TRBV27; clone_size: NA; d_call: NA; cdr3_aa: CASSLSGRDNQPQHF; cdr3_nt: TGTGCCAGCAGTTTATCGGGCAGGGACAATCAGCCCCAGCATTTT
j_call: TRBJ1-1; v_call: TRBV6-5; clone_size: NA; d_call: TRBD1; cdr3_aa: CASGGQGAFF; cdr3_nt: TGTGCCAGCGGCGGACAGGGAGCTTTCTTT
j_call: TRBJ2-7; v_call: TRBV19; clone_size: NA; d_call: TRBD1; cdr3_aa: CASSIGQGWAYEQYF; cdr3_nt: TGTGCCAGTAGTATTGGACAGGGCTGGGCCTACGAGCAGTACTTC
j_call: TRBJ1-1; v_call: TRBV15; clone_size: NA; d_call: NA; cdr3_aa: CATSRDNGTRNTEAFF; cdr3_nt: TGTGCCACCAGCAGAGATAACGGGACTCGGAACACTGAAGCTTTCTTT
j_call: TRBJ1-2; v_call: TRBV30; clone_size: NA; d_call: TRBD1; cdr3_aa: CAWSAGQFGGYTF; cdr3_nt: TGTGCCTGGAGTGCGGGACAGTTCGGTGGCTACACCTTC
j_call: TRBJ2-3; v_call: TRBV19; clone_size: NA; d_call: TRBD2; cdr3_aa: CASRLSGETDTQYF; cdr3_nt: TGTGCCAGTAGATTGAGCGGGGAGACAGATACGCAGTATTTT
j_call: TRBJ2-1; v_call: TRBV7-2; clone_size: NA; d_call: TRBD2; cdr3_aa: CASSLEGLAGNNEQFF; cdr3_nt: TGTGCCAGCAGCTTAGAGGGACTAGCGGGCAACAATGAGCAGTTCTTC
j_call: TRBJ2-1; v_call: TRBV4-1; clone_size: NA; d_call: NA; cdr3_aa: CASSQDSPDSAIYNEQFF; cdr3_nt: TGCGCCAGCAGCCAAGATAGCCCGGACTCGGCGATTTACAATGAGCAGTTCTTC
j_call: TRBJ2-1; v_call: TRBV27; clone_size: NA; d_call: TRBD1; cdr3_aa: CASSSRQGWLGRQFF; cdr3_nt: TGTGCCAGCAGTTCACGACAGGGTTGGTTAGGGCGGCAGTTCTTC
j_call: TRBJ1-2; v_call: TRBV6-5; clone_size: NA; d_call: TRBD1; cdr3_aa: CASSFGQGAGYTF; cdr3_nt: TGTGCCAGCAGTTTCGGACAGGGTGCCGGCTACACCTTC
j_call: TRBJ2-5; v_call: TRBV5-4; clone_size: NA; d_call: TRBD2; cdr3_aa: CASSMRLAGEETQYF; cdr3_nt: TGTGCCAGCAGCATGAGACTAGCGGGAGAAGAGACCCAGTACTTC
j_call: TRBJ1-6; v_call: TRBV7-8; clone_size: NA; d_call: NA; cdr3_aa: CASSQGVKGNSPLHF; cdr3_nt: TGTGCCAGCAGCCAAGGGGTAAAGGGGAATTCACCCCTCCACTTT
j_call: TRBJ2-7; v_call: TRBV5-1; clone_size: NA; d_call: TRBD1; cdr3_aa: CASSQGTGGHEQYF; cdr3_nt: TGCGCCAGCAGCCAAGGGACAGGGGGCCACGAGCAGTACTTC
j_call: TRBJ2-1; v_call: TRBV24-1; clone_size: NA; d_call: NA; cdr3_aa: CATSDFYEQFF; cdr3_nt: TGTGCCACCAGTGATTTCTATGAGCAGTTCTTC
j_call: TRBJ2-7; v_call: TRBV5-5; clone_size: NA; d_call: TRBD1; cdr3_aa: CASSFTPGGTYEQYF; cdr3_nt: TGTGCCAGCAGCTTTACGCCAGGGGGCACGTACGAGCAGTACTTC
j_call: TRBJ2-2; v_call: TRBV11-2; clone_size: NA; d_call: NA; cdr3_aa: CASSLIMGARRGDTGELFF; cdr3_nt: TGTGCCAGCAGCTTAATAATGGGGGCCCGGCGAGGGGACACCGGGGAGCTGTTTTTT
j_call: TRBJ2-1; v_call: TRBV28; clone_size: NA; d_call: TRBD1; cdr3_aa: CASSPRGMGQGIDEQFF; cdr3_nt: TGTGCCAGCAGCCCGCGGGGTATGGGACAGGGCATCGATGAGCAGTTCTTC
j_call: TRBJ1-4; v_call: TRBV15; clone_size: NA; d_call: NA; cdr3_aa: CATSRAYGAPNEKLFF; cdr3_nt: TGTGCCACCAGCAGAGCTTATGGGGCTCCTAATGAAAAACTGTTTTTT
j_call: TRBJ2-2; v_call: TRBV7-9; clone_size: once; d_call: NA; cdr3_aa: CASSNRQAAGELFF; cdr3_nt: TGTGCCAGCAGCAACCGACAGGCCGCCGGGGAGCTGTTTTTT
j_call: TRBJ2-1; v_call: TRBV6-5; clone_size: NA; d_call: NA; cdr3_aa: CASSYQGIRNYNEQFF; cdr3_nt: TGTGCCAGCAGTTACCAGGGAATTCGGAACTACAATGAGCAGTTCTTC
j_call: TRBJ1-1; v_call: TRBV7-8; clone_size: once; d_call: TRBD1; cdr3_aa: CASSLAWTGSTEAFF; cdr3_nt: TGTGCCAGCAGCTTAGCCTGGACAGGGTCCACTGAAGCTTTCTTT
j_call: TRBJ2-5; v_call: TRBV19; clone_size: NA; d_call: TRBD1; cdr3_aa: CASSKTIPTGVRETQYF; cdr3_nt: TGTGCCAGTAGTAAAACGATTCCTACAGGGGTTAGAGAGACCCAGTACTTC
j_call: TRBJ2-4; v_call: TRBV11-2; clone_size: NA; d_call: NA; cdr3_aa: CASSKSVGGDIQYF; cdr3_nt: TGTGCCAGCAGCAAGTCGGTCGGGGGAGACATTCAGTACTTC
j_call: TRBJ2-1; v_call: TRBV6-6; clone_size: NA; d_call: TRBD2; cdr3_aa: CASWTSGTYNEQFF; cdr3_nt: TGTGCCTCCTGGACTAGCGGGACCTACAATGAGCAGTTCTTC
j_call: TRBJ1-6; v_call: TRBV28; clone_size: NA; d_call: TRBD1; cdr3_aa: CASIRQGYNSPLHF; cdr3_nt: TGTGCCAGCATTCGACAGGGCTATAATTCACCCCTCCACTTT
j_call: TRBJ2-1; v_call: TRBV19; clone_size: few; d_call: TRBD1; cdr3_aa: CASSVFPGTGFNEQFF; cdr3_nt: TGTGCCAGTAGTGTCTTCCCCGGGACAGGATTTAATGAGCAGTTCTTC
j_call: TRBJ2-7; v_call: TRBV15; clone_size: NA; d_call: TRBD1; cdr3_aa: CATSPHPGQGRIEQYF; cdr3_nt: TGTGCCACCAGCCCTCATCCGGGACAGGGGAGGATCGAGCAGTACTTC
j_call: TRBJ2-2; v_call: TRBV5-4; clone_size: NA; d_call: TRBD1; cdr3_aa: CASSLAGTANTGELFF; cdr3_nt: TGTGCCAGCAGCTTGGCCGGGACAGCAAACACCGGGGAGCTGTTTTTT
j_call: TRBJ1-1; v_call: TRBV5-1; clone_size: NA; d_call: NA; cdr3_aa: CASSRDIGEAFF; cdr3_nt: TGCGCCAGCAGCCGGGACATAGGAGAAGCTTTCTTT
j_call: TRBJ2-1; v_call: TRBV11-3; clone_size: NA; d_call: TRBD2; cdr3_aa: CASSQSGSSYNEQFF; cdr3_nt: TGTGCCAGCAGCCAAAGCGGGAGCTCCTACAATGAGCAGTTCTTC
j_call: TRBJ2-2; v_call: TRBV5-1; clone_size: NA; d_call: NA; cdr3_aa: CASSFSDTHGELFF; cdr3_nt: TGCGCCAGCAGCTTCTCAGACACCCACGGGGAGCTGTTTTTT
j_call: TRBJ2-7; v_call: TRBV6-5; clone_size: NA; d_call: TRBD2; cdr3_aa: CASRSSGRRNEQYF; cdr3_nt: TGTGCCAGCAGGTCTAGCGGGAGAAGGAACGAGCAGTACTTC
j_call: TRBJ1-6; v_call: TRBV9; clone_size: NA; d_call: TRBD1; cdr3_aa: CASSVAGQGSSPLHF; cdr3_nt: TGTGCCAGCAGCGTGGCTGGACAGGGGAGCTCACCCCTCCACTTT
j_call: TRBJ2-1; v_call: TRBV19; clone_size: NA; d_call: NA; cdr3_aa: CASNPQGISYNEQFF; cdr3_nt: TGTGCCAGTAACCCACAGGGTATCTCCTACAATGAGCAGTTCTTC
j_call: TRBJ2-2; v_call: TRBV5-4; clone_size: NA; d_call: NA; cdr3_aa: CASSLDGRVGSGELFF; cdr3_nt: TGTGCCAGCAGCTTGGACGGGAGAGTGGGGTCCGGGGAGCTGTTTTTT
j_call: TRBJ2-1; v_call: TRBV5-1; clone_size: NA; d_call: TRBD2; cdr3_aa: CASSLVGTTAYNEQFF; cdr3_nt: TGCGCCAGCAGCTTGGTAGGGACTACCGCCTACAATGAGCAGTTCTTC
j_call: TRBJ1-3; v_call: TRBV11-2; clone_size: once; d_call: NA; cdr3_aa: CASSATRGSGNTIYF; cdr3_nt: TGTGCCAGCAGCGCCACGCGAGGATCTGGAAACACCATATATTTT
j_call: TRBJ2-3; v_call: TRBV3-1/TRBV3-2; clone_size: NA; d_call: NA; cdr3_aa: CASSPTTSTDTQYF; cdr3_nt: TGTGCCAGCAGCCCCACTACCAGCACAGATACGCAGTATTTT
j_call: TRBJ2-7; v_call: TRBV7-9; clone_size: NA; d_call: TRBD1; cdr3_aa: CASSPGTVYEQYF; cdr3_nt: TGTGCCAGCAGCCCAGGGACAGTCTACGAGCAGTACTTC